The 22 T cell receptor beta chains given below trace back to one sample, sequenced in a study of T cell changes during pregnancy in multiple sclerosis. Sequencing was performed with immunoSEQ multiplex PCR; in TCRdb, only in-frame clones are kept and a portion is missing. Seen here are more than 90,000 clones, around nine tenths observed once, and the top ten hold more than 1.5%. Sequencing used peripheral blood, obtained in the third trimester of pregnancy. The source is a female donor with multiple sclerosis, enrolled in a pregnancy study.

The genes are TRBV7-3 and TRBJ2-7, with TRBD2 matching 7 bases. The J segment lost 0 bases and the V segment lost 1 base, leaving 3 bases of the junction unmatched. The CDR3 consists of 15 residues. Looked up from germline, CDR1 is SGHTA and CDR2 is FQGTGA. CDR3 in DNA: TGTGCCAGCAGCTTAATCGGCGGGAGCTCCTACGAGCAGTACTTC. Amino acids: CASSLIGGSSYEQYF. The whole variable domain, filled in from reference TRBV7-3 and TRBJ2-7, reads GAGVSQTPSNKVTEKGKYVELRCDPISGHTALYWYRQSLGQGPEFLIYFQGTGAADDSGLPNDRFFAVRPEGSVSTLKIQRTERGDSAVYLCASSLIGGSSYEQYFGPGTRLTVT.

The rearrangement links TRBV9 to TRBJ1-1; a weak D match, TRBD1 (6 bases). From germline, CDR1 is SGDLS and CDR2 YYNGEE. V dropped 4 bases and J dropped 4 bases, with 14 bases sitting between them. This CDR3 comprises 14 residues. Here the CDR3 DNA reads TGTGCCAGCAGCCCCCCCAGGGGCGGCACTGAAGCTTTCTTT. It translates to CASSPPRGGTEAFF.

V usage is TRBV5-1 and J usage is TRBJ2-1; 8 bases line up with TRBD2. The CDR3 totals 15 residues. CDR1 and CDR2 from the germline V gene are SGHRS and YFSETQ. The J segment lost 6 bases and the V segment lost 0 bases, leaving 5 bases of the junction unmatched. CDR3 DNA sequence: TGCGCCAGCAGCTTGGTGGCGGGAGGCCTCAATGAGCAGTTCTTC. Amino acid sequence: CASSLVAGGLNEQFF.

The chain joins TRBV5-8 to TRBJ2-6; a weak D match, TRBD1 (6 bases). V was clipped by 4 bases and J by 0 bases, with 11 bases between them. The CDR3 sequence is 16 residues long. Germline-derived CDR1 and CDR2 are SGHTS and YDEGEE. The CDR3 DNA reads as TGTGCCAGCAGCCCGGGACACAACTCTGGGGCCAACGTCCTGACTTTC. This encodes CASSPGHNSGANVLTF.

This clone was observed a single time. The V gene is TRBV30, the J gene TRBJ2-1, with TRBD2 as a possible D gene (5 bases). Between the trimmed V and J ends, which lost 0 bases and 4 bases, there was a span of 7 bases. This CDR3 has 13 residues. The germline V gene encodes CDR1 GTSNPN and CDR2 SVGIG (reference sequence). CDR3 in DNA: TGTGCCTGGAGTGTAGGGAGTTACAATGAGCAGTTCTTC. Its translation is CAWSVGSYNEQFF.

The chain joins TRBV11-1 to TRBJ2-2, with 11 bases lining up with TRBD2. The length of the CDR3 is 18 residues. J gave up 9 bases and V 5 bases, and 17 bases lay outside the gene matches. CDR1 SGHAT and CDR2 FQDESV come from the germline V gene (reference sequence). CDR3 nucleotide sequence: TGTGCCAGCAGCCCCCGTGTAGGGCTAGCGGGAGGAGGATGGGAGCTGTTTTTT. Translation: CASSPRVGLAGGGWELFF.

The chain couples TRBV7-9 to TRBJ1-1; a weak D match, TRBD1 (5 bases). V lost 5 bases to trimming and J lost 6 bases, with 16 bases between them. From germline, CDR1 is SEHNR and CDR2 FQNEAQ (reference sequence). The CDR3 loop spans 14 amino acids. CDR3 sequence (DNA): TGTGCCAGCAGCCCTGGGCAGGGTTTAGCTGAAGCTTTCTTT. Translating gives CASSPGQGLAEAFF.

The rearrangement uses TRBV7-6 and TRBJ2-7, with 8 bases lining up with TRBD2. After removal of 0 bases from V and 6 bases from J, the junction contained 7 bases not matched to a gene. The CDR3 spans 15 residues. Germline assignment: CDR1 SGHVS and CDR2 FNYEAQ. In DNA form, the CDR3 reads TGTGCCAGCAGCTTAGCCCCCGGGACTAGGGTCGAGCAGTACTTC. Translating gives CASSLAPGTRVEQYF. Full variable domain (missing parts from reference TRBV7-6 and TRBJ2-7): GAGVSQSPRYKVTKRGQDVALRCDPISGHVSLYWYRQALGQGPEFLTYFNYEAQQDKSGLPNDRFSAERPEGSISTLTIQRTEQRDSAMYRCASSLAPGTRVEQYFGPGTRLTVT.

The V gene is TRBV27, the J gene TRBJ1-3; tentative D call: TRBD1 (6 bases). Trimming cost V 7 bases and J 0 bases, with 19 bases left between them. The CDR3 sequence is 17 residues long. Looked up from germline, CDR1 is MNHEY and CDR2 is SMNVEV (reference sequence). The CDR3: CASTSLTQGPSGNTIYF. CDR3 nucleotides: TGTGCCAGCACTTCACTTACCCAGGGGCCCTCTGGAAACACCATATATTTT.

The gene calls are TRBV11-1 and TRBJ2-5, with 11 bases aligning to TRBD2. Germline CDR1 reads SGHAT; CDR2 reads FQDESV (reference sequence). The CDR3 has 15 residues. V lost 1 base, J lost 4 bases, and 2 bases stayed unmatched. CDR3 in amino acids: CASSLGTSGRETQYF. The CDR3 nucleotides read TGTGCCAGCAGCTTAGGAACTAGCGGGAGAGAGACCCAGTACTTC.

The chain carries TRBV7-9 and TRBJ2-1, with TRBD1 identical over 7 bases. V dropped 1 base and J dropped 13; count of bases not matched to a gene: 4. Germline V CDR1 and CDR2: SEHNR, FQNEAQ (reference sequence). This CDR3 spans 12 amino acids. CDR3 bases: TGTGCCAGCAGCTTAGGCCGGGACAGACAGTTCTTC. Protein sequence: CASSLGRDRQFF.

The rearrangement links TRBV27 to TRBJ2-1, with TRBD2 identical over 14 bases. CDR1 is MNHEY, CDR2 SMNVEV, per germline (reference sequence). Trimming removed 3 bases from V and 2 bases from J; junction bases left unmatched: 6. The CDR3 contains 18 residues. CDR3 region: CASSFGATSGRAYNEQFF. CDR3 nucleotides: TGTGCCAGCAGTTTTGGAGCGACTAGCGGGAGGGCCTACAATGAGCAGTTCTTC.

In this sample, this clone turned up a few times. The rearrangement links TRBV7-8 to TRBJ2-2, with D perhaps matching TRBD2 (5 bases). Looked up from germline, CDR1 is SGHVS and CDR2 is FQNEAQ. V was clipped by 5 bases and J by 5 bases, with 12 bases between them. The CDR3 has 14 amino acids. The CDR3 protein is CASSLTRRTGELFF. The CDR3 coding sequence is TGTGCCAGCAGCCTAACTAGGAGGACCGGGGAGCTGTTTTTT.

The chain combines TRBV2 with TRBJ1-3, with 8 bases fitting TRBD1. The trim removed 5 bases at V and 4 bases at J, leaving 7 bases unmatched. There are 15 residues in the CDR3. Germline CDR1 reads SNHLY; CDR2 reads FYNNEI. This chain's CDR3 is CASSPQGARGNTIYF. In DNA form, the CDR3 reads TGTGCCAGCAGTCCTCAGGGGGCGAGGGGAAACACCATATATTTT.

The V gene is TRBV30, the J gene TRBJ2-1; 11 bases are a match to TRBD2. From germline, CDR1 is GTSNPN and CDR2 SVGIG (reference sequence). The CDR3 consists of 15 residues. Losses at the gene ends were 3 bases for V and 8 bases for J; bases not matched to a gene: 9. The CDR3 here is CAWRPLAGGRDEQFF. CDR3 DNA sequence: TGTGCCTGGAGGCCGTTAGCGGGGGGGAGGGATGAGCAGTTCTTC.

CDR3 protein: CAWRDRESSPLHF. The CDR3 DNA sequence: TGTGCCTGGAGGGACAGGGAGTCTTCACCCCTCCACTTT. The chain employs TRBV30 and TRBJ1-6; 8 nucleotides match TRBD1. The CDR3 runs to 13 residues. Germline V gene sequence: CDR1 GTSNPN, CDR2 SVGIG (reference sequence). With 3 bases clipped from V and 9 bases from J, the junction kept 4 bases outside the gene matches.

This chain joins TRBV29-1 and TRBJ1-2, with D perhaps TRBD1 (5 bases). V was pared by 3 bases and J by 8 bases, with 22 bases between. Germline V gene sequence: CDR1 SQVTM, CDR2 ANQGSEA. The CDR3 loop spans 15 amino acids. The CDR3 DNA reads TGCAGCGTTGAGTCCTCGGCGGGTCCGGGGGAGGGCTACACCTTC. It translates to CSVESSAGPGEGYTF.

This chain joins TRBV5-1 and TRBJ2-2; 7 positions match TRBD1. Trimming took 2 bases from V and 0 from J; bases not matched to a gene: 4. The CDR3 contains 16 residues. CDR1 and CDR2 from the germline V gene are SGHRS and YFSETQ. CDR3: CASSFPGTANTGELFF. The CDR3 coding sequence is TGCGCCAGCAGCTTTCCAGGGACAGCGAACACCGGGGAGCTGTTTTTT.

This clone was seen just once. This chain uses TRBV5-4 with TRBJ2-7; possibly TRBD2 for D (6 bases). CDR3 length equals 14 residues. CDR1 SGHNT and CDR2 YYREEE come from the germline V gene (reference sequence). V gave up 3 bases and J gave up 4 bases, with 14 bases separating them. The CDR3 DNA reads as TGTGCCAGCAGCTCAGGAGGGCCCTCGTACGAGCAGTACTTC. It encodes CASSSGGPSYEQYF.

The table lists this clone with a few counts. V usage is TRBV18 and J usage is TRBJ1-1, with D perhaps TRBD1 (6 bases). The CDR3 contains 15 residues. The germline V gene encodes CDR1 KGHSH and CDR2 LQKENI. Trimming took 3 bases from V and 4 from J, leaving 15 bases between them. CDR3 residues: CASSPGAGKSTEAFF. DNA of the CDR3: TGTGCCAGCTCACCGGGGGCAGGGAAAAGCACTGAAGCTTTCTTT. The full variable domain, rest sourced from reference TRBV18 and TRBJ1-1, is NAGVMQNPRHLVRRRGQEARLRCSPMKGHSHVYWYRQLPEEGLKFMVYLQKENIIDESGMPKERFSAEFPKEGPSILRIQQVVRGDSAAYFCASSPGAGKSTEAFFGQGTRLTVV.

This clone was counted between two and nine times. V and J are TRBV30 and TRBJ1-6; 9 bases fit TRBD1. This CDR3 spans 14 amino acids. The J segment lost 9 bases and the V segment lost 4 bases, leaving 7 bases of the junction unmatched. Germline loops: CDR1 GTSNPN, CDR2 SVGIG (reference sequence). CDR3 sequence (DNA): TGTGCCTGGATAAAGACAGGGGGTGGTTCACCCCTCCACTTT. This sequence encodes CAWIKTGGGSPLHF.

The CDR3: CASSHKTGGGTEAFF. DNA for the CDR3: TGTGCCAGCAGCCACAAGACAGGTGGGGGCACTGAAGCTTTCTTT. The chain couples TRBV7-8 to TRBJ1-1; TRBD1 might be the D (6 bases). The CDR3 has 15 amino acids. From germline, CDR1 is SGHVS and CDR2 FQNEAQ. Trimming shortened V by 5 bases and J by 4 bases, and 17 bases separated the two germline ends.